The present T cell receptor (beta chain) was sequenced within a study of T cell repertoires in cytomegalovirus infection. CDR1 is KGHDR and CDR2 is SFDVKD in the germline V gene. The CDR3 spans 17 residues. The V gene end was trimmed by 4 bases and the J gene end by 4 bases; junction bases not matched to a gene: 12. TCRdb independently ran MiXCR on the reads; one entry per CDR3 protein. The sample has fewer than 300,000 distinct CDR3 sequences, 25% seen once; the top ten hold roughly 14%. The TCR comes from a human donor in good health (CMV status not recorded). Some clones in this sample may be carry-over from other donors' samples. The chain employs TRBV24-1 and TRBJ2-1; 7 nucleotides align to TRBD2. The specimen was PBMCs. The CDR3 DNA sequence: TGTGCCACCAGTGAGCATGGGGGAGCGGGAAGTTACAATGAGCAGTTCTTC. It codes for CATSEHGGAGSYNEQFF.